This T cell receptor beta chain was observed in a study of cytomegalovirus exposure and HLA in healthy donors (dated by TCRdb to 2016 to 2017). About the study as a whole: The 666 repertoires of the first cohort and the roughly 120 validation repertoires were produced on the same platform, according to a later analysis. High-throughput TCR immunosequencing, statistical association of individual TCRs with disease status, and machine learning were combined to predict cytomegalovirus infection status. The aim of the study was to test whether cataloging public T cell receptors could identify signatures of past pathogen exposure. A separate validation cohort of about 110 different subjects was used in addition to the roughly 720-subject first cohort.

CDR1 LNHDA and CDR2 SQIVND were looked up in the germline V gene (reference sequence). V is trimmed back by 3 bases and J by 5 bases, and the junction contains 4 bases that no gene match accounts for. Spanning cysteine to phenylalanine, the CDR3 consists of 14 amino acids. CDR3 DNA only is kept here, 42 bases in frame from base 1. The library was produced with the immunoSEQ multiplex PCR assay. Regarding the original processing steps: A statistical classification framework was built to diagnose cytomegalovirus status from the catalog of TCR beta chain sequences. As stored in TCRdb, this immuneACCESS dataset retains in-frame rearrangements with V and J assigned. A fraction of the clones does not appear; measured against another copy, unresolved V genes explain less than half of the discrepancy, and the remainder lacks a known reason. From that table come the V and J calls and clone size; the DNA was used to work out D and trimming. A total of 70,000 to 75,000 clones appear in this sample, approximately 94% of them only once. Jointly, the top ten make up roughly 3% of the sample.

On the study overall, not on this receptor specifically: While some public TCRs were present in many individuals, most TCR sequences turned up only very rarely across donors. In the study, approximately 160 TCR beta chains were listed as associated with cytomegalovirus. The classifier was reported to diagnose cytomegalovirus status with high specificity and sensitivity in both the original and validation cohorts. A later analysis lacked HLA typing for the validation cohort, so it scored co-occurrence in that cohort across all 120 or so repertoires. The authors suggested that the approach could potentially be generalized to other disease states and immunological phenotypes. In a later analysis, TCRs clustered in the first cohort were found to also tend to co-occur in the roughly 130 validation repertoires, with 90% to 95% of cluster scores above 0. A few of the identified cytomegalovirus-associated TCR beta chains were confirmed in vitro to be specific for cytomegalovirus antigens.

As regards this clone: Its antigen remains undetermined. Per-base quality was not reported, and no clone a single base away is much larger than it.

The donors were included in the validation cohort of some 120 subjects, a group kept apart from the approximately 670-subject first cohort. The sample comprised PBMCs. The TCR sequence derives from a woman under 30 in good health and CMV-seropositive. The chain couples TRBV19 to TRBJ1-2; 9 bases in the junction line up with TRBD1. The CDR3 here reads CASSIWDRDYGYTF. The DNA is as follows: TGTGCCAGTAGTATTTGGGACAGGGATTATGGCTACACCTTC.